The rows below give T cell receptor beta chains drawn from one sample of a study of metastatic and nonmetastatic thyroid tumors. Via MiXCR, TCRdb re-called the PCR reads. The sample includes 25,000 to 35,000 clones, roughly 15% of them seen just once. Sequenced material: blood. All receptors come from a female donor with papillary thyroid cancer or a benign thyroid nodule (not recorded which). Some clones in this sample may be carry-over from other donors' samples. CDR3s include the opening cysteine and the closing phenylalanine or tryptophan. The D gene is left open where the match is weak. Expanded clones are given a class, and other clones once, few, many or no size at all.

TRBD2	TRBJ2-1	many	TRBV12-5	TGTGCTAGTGGTCAACTAGCGGGACTTTACAATGAGCAGTTCTTC	CASGQLAGLYNEQFF
.	TRBJ1-1	many	TRBV19	TGTGCCAGTAGTATAGCCGGACATACGAACACTGAAGCTTTCTTT	CASSIAGHTNTEAFF
TRBD1	TRBJ2-7	.	TRBV20-1	TGCAGTGCTAGAGATAGGGACAGACTCTCCTACGAGCAGTACTTC	CSARDRDRLSYEQYF
TRBD1	TRBJ2-1	many	TRBV6-6	TGTGCCAGCAGTTACCCGAGAGGGGGCGACTTACCTAGGAATGAGCAGTTCTTC	CASSYPRGGDLPRNEQFF
.	TRBJ1-1	many	TRBV12-3/TRBV12-4	TGTGCCAGCAGGGCCAGGTGGGAGAGTGAAGCTTTCTTT	CASRARWESEAFF
.	TRBJ2-6	many	TRBV9	TGTGCCAGCAGCGTAGTGAGGGACATTTACTCTGGGGCCAACGTCCTGACTTTC	CASSVVRDIYSGANVLTF
.	TRBJ2-2	many	TRBV7-9	TGTGCCAGCAGCTTAGCCGGGGAGCTGTTTTTT	CASSLAGELFF
.	TRBJ1-6	.	TRBV5-1	TGCGCCAGCAGCTTTGATGGGGCAGGGCGGCACCTGGGGCCAACATATAATTCACCCCTCCACTTT	CASSFDGAGRHLGPTYNSPLHF
TRBD2	TRBJ2-7	.	TRBV4-1	TGCGCCAGCAGCCTAGGCGGGGGAAGCTCCTACGAGCAGTACTTC	CASSLGGGSSYEQYF
TRBD1	TRBJ1-2	.	TRBV14	TGTGCCAGCAGCCAGGACAGGGTTGGCTACACCTTC	CASSQDRVGYTF
TRBD1	TRBJ2-3	many	TRBV5-1	TGCGCCAGCTCAACCGCAGGGGGAACAGATACGCAGTATTTT	CASSTAGGTDTQYF
.	TRBJ2-2	many	TRBV2	TGTGCCAGCACCCCCGGCCCAGGGAGAGGCGGGGAGCTGTTTTTT	CASTPGPGRGGELFF
.	TRBJ2-7	.	TRBV20-1	TGCAGTGCTAGAGATCTAAAAAGAATTGGGGGAGGAAGCTACGAGCAGTACTTC	CSARDLKRIGGGSYEQYF
.	TRBJ1-2	many	TRBV20-1	TGCAGTGCTGGAGGAAGAGTGAAGGACTATGGCTACACCTTC	CSAGGRVKDYGYTF
.	TRBJ2-1	many	TRBV29-1	TGCAGCGGCCGGGGGCCGGGAGTGTGGGATGAGCAGTTCTTC	CSGRGPGVWDEQFF
TRBD2	TRBJ2-7	many	TRBV5-4	TGTGCCAGCAGCTTGTGGATTCCTAGCGCGATTGCGGGGGGATACTACGAGCAGTACTTC	CASSLWIPSAIAGGYYEQYF
TRBD1	TRBJ1-5	many	TRBV4-2	TGTGCCAGCACCCCAGGGACAGGTCGGCAGCCCCAGCATTTT	CASTPGTGRQPQHF
.	TRBJ2-7	few	TRBV7-9	TGTGCCAGCAGCCGTAACGAGCAGTACTTC	CASSRNEQYF
.	TRBJ1-5	many	TRBV19	TGTGCCAGTAGTATGGGGGGGTCCCAGCATTTT	CASSMGGSQHF
.	TRBJ2-3	many	TRBV10-3	TGTGCCATTACCCCTAGCGAGAGCACAGATACGCAGTATTTT	CAITPSESTDTQYF
.	TRBJ1-3	medium-sized	TRBV28	TGTGCCAGCAGTTCCAGTAGGATAGGCACCATATATTTT	CASSSSRIGTIYF
.	TRBJ2-7	many	TRBV11-3	TGTGCCAGCAGCCGTGACGGGGACTACGAGCAGTACTTC	CASSRDGDYEQYF
.	TRBJ2-1	few	TRBV7-9	TGTGCCAGCATCTTATCGCCCCATGAGCAGTTCTTC	CASILSPHEQFF
.	TRBJ1-2	many	TRBV7-9	TGTGCCAGCAGCTCTTCCCAGGGCGCTAACTATGGCTACACCTTC	CASSSSQGANYGYTF
TRBD2	TRBJ2-3	many	TRBV12-3/TRBV12-4	TGTGCCAGCAGTTTCGGTGCGGGGGTCTCGACAGATACGCAGTATTTT	CASSFGAGVSTDTQYF
.	TRBJ2-1	many	TRBV5-1	TGCGCCAGCAGCTTGGCCTTGTTGAGCGGAAACAATGAGCAGTCCTTC	CASSLALLSGNNEQSF
.	TRBJ2-1	once	TRBV4-1	TGCGCCAGCAGCCAGCGGAGGAGCGAGCAGTTCTTC	CASSQRRSEQFF
TRBD1	TRBJ2-7	many	TRBV4-1	TGCGCCAGCAGCCACTCGGACAGGGCTGGGGACGAGCAGTACTTC	CASSHSDRAGDEQYF
.	TRBJ2-1	many	TRBV7-6	TGTGCCAGCAGCTTAGCGGGAGGTCTCAGTGAGCAGTTCTTC	CASSLAGGLSEQFF
.	TRBJ2-3	few	TRBV6-1	TGTGCCAGCAGAACGGGGTCTAGAGGAGATACGCAGTATTTT	CASRTGSRGDTQYF
TRBD2	TRBJ2-5	.	TRBV9	TGTGCCAGCAGCGTAGATGGACTAGCGGGAGTCCGAGGGACCCAGTACTTC	CASSVDGLAGVRGTQYF
TRBD2	TRBJ2-1	many	TRBV19	TGTGCCAGTAGCCGAGCGGGAACCCCCTACAATGAGCAGTTCTTC	CASSRAGTPYNEQFF
TRBD2	TRBJ2-7	many	TRBV5-5	TGTGCCAGCAGCTTGCCGGGAGGGACCTACGAGCAGTACTTC	CASSLPGGTYEQYF
TRBD1	TRBJ1-2	many	TRBV5-1	TGCGCCAGCAGCCCCCGTGGACAGGGGGCCTATGGCTACACCTTC	CASSPRGQGAYGYTF
TRBD2	TRBJ2-5	.	TRBV20-1	TGCAGTGCCAACACCGCGACTAGCGGGACCCAAGAGACCCAGTACTTC	CSANTATSGTQETQYF
TRBD1	TRBJ2-3	many	TRBV5-8	TGTGCCAGCAGCATGGGACAGTCGGGTACGCAGTATTTT	CASSMGQSGTQYF
.	TRBJ1-2	.	TRBV20-1	TGCAGTGCTAGACTTCAGGGCTCTCTTAACTATGGCTACACCTTC	CSARLQGSLNYGYTF
.	TRBJ2-7	medium-sized	TRBV6-5	TGTGCCAGCAGTTACGGGGCGAGGGGGATGAAGTACTTC	CASSYGARGMKYF
TRBD2	TRBJ2-3	.	TRBV15	TGTTCCACCAGCAGACTCAGCGGGAGTAGCACAGATACGCAGTATTTT	CSTSRLSGSSTDTQYF
.	TRBJ1-5	many	TRBV4-1	TGCGCCAGCAGCCAAGTTGCACACCGAACGGCGTTTAGCAATCAGCCCCAGCATTTT	CASSQVAHRTAFSNQPQHF
TRBD1	TRBJ1-1	many	TRBV6-1	TGTGCCAGCAGTGGACAGGGGGCTGAAGCTTTCTTT	CASSGQGAEAFF
TRBD1	TRBJ2-7	many	TRBV10-1	TGCGCCAGCAGTCCCGGGACAGAGAACTACGAGCAGTACTTC	CASSPGTENYEQYF